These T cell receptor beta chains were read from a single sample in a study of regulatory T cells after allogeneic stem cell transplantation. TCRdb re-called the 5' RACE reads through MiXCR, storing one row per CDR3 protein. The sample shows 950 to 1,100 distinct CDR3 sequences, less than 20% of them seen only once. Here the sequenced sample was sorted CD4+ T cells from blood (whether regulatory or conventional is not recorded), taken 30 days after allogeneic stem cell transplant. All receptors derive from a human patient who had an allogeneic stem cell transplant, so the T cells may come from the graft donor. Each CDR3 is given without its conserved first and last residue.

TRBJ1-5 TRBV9 ASSAIIRDRGFGNQPRH
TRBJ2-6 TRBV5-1 ASSRTGTSGSGDVLT
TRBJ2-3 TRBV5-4 ASQGQRYTDTQY
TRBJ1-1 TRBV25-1 ASSEMGGPEAF
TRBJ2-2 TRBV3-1 ASSQDKDYLRVF
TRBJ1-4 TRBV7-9 ASSPGTDGEKLF
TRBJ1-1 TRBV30 AWNRAGSTEAF
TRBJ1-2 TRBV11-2 ASSLTSGRDYGYT
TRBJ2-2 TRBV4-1 ASSQGPKTSVANTGELF
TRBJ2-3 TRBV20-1 SAFGLAGVQDTRY
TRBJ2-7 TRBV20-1 SARDLSWRDQEGQRY
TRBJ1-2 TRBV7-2 ASRGTALGGYT
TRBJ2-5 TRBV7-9 ASSLTGVLEETQY
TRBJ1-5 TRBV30 AWSSTGESQPQH
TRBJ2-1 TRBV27 ASRTGNNEQF
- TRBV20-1 STSPWTSGRAETQY
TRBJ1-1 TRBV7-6 ASSLGRAAPLNTEAF
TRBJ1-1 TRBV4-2 ASSQEFFQGRLTEAF
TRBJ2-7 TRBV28 ASRRAGGGYEQY
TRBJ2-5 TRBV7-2 ASSLDGRSQETQY
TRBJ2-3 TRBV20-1 SARTPGLAITDTQY
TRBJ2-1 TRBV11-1 ASRLAGGNEQF
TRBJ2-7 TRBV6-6 ASRDTGGLAYEQY
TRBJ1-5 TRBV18 ASSPHRNQPQH
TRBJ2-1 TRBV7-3 ASSLRAGSYNEQF